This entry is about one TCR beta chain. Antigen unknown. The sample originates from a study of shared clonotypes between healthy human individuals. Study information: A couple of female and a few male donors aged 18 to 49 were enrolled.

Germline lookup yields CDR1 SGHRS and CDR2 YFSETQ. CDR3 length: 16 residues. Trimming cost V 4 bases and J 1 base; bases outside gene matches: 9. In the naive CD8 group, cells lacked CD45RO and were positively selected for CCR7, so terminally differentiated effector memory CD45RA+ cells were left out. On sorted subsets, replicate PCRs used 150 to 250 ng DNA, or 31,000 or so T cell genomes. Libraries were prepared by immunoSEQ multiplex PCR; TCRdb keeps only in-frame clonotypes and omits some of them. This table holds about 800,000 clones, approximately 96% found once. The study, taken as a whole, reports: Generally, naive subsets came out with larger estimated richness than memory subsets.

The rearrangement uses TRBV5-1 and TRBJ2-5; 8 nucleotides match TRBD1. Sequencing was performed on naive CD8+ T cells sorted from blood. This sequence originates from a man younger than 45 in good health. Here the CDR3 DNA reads TGCGCCAGCAGCCAGAACACGGGACAGGTCCAAGAGACCCAGTACTTC. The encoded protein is CASSQNTGQVQETQYF.